This T cell receptor (beta chain) was sequenced for a study of T cell repertoires in cytomegalovirus infection. About the research overall: Epitope selection comprised recently identified HLA-C-restricted CMV epitopes and well-studied HLA-B-restricted CMV epitopes. Public TCR beta signature analysis indicated the presence of both CMV infection and matching HLA type.

Study-level points and caveats: Dominating the ex vivo response were HLA-C-restricted CMV-specific TCR beta clonotypes. Cumulative frequency of public TCR beta families picked out carriers of CMV plus the relevant HLA.

The CDR3 extends over 14 amino acids. Germline-derived CDR1 and CDR2 are MDHEN and SYDVKM. Deletions cut 8 bases from V and 3 bases from J, with 14 bases between. MiXCR, applied by TCRdb to the reads, yields one record per CDR3 protein. Of under 500,000 distinct CDR3 sequences listed, about 44% are singletons. Details on this clonotype: Its antigen is unidentified.

The specimen was cultured PBMCs, collected from culture after CMV antigen stimulation. The rearrangement joins TRBV28 to TRBJ2-1, with D perhaps assigned TRBD1 or TRBD2 (5 bases each). The source is a human donor in good health (CMV status not recorded). Some clones in this sample may be carry-over from other donors' samples. Here the CDR3 reads CASSRGSLYNEQFF. The CDR3 DNA sequence: TGTGCCAGCTCCCGGGGCTCCCTCTACAATGAGCAGTTCTTC.